These 5 T cell receptor beta chains were all obtained from the same sample, sequenced in a study of response to subunit inactivated influenza vaccine (dated by TCRdb to the late 2010s). The method was RT-PCR. Sequencer: Illumina HiSeq 2500. The public reads were reprocessed in TCRdb via fastp at Q25 and MiXCR, keeping in-frame beta chains. When rows share a CDR3 protein, they turn into one entry using the most common DNA and genes. The sample yields a few hundred thousand distinct CDR3 sequences; about 11% were counted once. The ten largest clones represent 11% of the sample. Another study also made use of these data, one on T cells expressing NK-cell markers. The second study reports: TCR beta cDNA libraries were prepared using 5'RACE template switching, which introduced a universal primer site and unique molecular identifiers.

The input for sequencing was PBMCs from blood, taken on the day of vaccination. All receptors come from a man over 45 who received an inactivated influenza vaccine. Donor details come from another sample of the same person, matched by shared clones.

The sample holds a few counts of this clonotype. The gene calls are TRBV7-3 and TRBJ2-1, with TRBD1 as a possible D gene (6 bases). Per germline, CDR1 SGHTA and CDR2 FQGTGA. The V gene lost 5 bases and the J gene lost 4 bases, with 12 bases spanning the gap. This CDR3 comprises 14 residues. The CDR3 nucleotides are TGTGCCAGCAGCCCTACAGGGCGTTACAATGAGCAGTTCTTC. Translated, it gives CASSPTGRYNEQFF.

This clonotype has only a few counts. The chain has TRBV5-1 and TRBJ1-4, with a weak D call TRBD1 (5 bases). V was clipped by 7 bases and J by 3 bases, with 13 bases between them. Germline V gene sequence: CDR1 SGHRS, CDR2 YFSETQ. This CDR3 region has 14 residues. The CDR3 protein is CASRQGGANEKLFF. CDR3 sequence (DNA): TGCGCCAGCCGCCAGGGTGGGGCTAATGAAAAACTGTTTTTT.

The rearrangement uses TRBV7-2 and TRBJ2-7; no reliable D call. The CDR3 has 15 amino acids. Looked up from germline, CDR1 is SGHTA and CDR2 is FQGNSA. The V and J ends lost 1 base and 2 bases respectively, with 12 bases between them. The CDR3 nucleotides read TGTGCCAGCAGCTTAGACCCAGGCACCCCCTACGAGCAGTACTTC. Its protein product is CASSLDPGTPYEQYF.

V gene TRBV9 combines with J gene TRBJ2-7, with TRBD2 identical over 13 bases. The CDR3 covers 18 residues. Germline CDR1 SGDLS, CDR2 YYNGEE. V lost 0 bases, J lost 1 base, and 7 bases stayed unmatched. The CDR3 loop reads CASSVEALAGGPSYEQYF. CDR3 in DNA: TGTGCCAGCAGCGTAGAGGCACTAGCGGGAGGGCCGTCCTACGAGCAGTACTTC.

This chain uses TRBV20-1 with TRBJ1-5; D is unclear. The V gene lost 3 bases and the J gene lost 0 bases, with 18 bases spanning the gap. This CDR3 region has 17 residues. Germline V CDR1 and CDR2: DFQATT, SNEGSKA (reference sequence). CDR3 in amino acids: CSASSQEQLGSNQPQHF. CDR3 nucleotide sequence: TGCAGTGCTAGCTCCCAGGAGCAGCTAGGTAGCAATCAGCCCCAGCATTTT.